Following are 19 T cell receptor beta chains from one sample sequenced in a study of regulatory T cells in long-lasting Graves disease. Time point defined: newly diagnosed GD, antithyroid drugs for less than 3 months. Making the TCR library involved RNA that had been extracted from PBMCs. TCR beta libraries were built with iRepertoire HTBI primers and Arm-PCR of CDR3 regions. Using its own MiXCR run on the multiplex PCR reads, TCRdb lists one record per CDR3 protein. The sample has 200,000 to 250,000 distinct CDR3 sequences; less than 20% are singletons. These data also formed part of another study, on T cells in Graves' hyperthyroidism and ophthalmopathy.

Sample: peripheral blood mononuclear cells (PBMCs), taken at new diagnosis, from a patient treated with antithyroid drugs. These TCRs come from a woman in her twenties or thirties with Graves disease.

Details on this clonotype: Germline is not matched at one junction end, which may reflect a read error. This chain links TRBV28 with TRBJ2-5, with 8 bases fitting TRBD1. The CDR3 has 11 amino acids. The germline gives CDR1 MDHEN, CDR2 SYDVKM. The DNA for the CDR3 is TGTGCCAGCAGGCGACAGGGGATTTGGAACTTC. This translates into CASRRQGIWNF.

J is TRBJ1-1 and V is TRBV24-1; tentative D call: TRBD1 (6 bases). Germline V gene data show CDR1 as KGHDR and CDR2 as SFDVKD. CDR3 length: 13 residues. V was shortened by 3 bases and J by 4 bases, with 8 bases between the two germline ends. The CDR3 region has the DNA TGTGCCACCAGTGATACAGGGACCACTGAAGCTTTCTTT. It yields the protein CATSDTGTTEAFF.

Note on this clonotype: This sequence is one base from a far larger clone and is likely a read error. V gene TRBV11-2 combines with J gene TRBJ2-1; D may correspond to TRBD1 or TRBD2 (5 bases each). V gave up 1 base and J gave up 7 bases, with 17 bases separating them. Per germline, CDR1 SGHAT and CDR2 FQNNGV. The CDR3 runs 16 residues. The CDR3 loop is CASSLAGREAQNEQFF. DNA of the CDR3: TGTGCCAGCAGCTTAGCGGGACGGGAAGCCCAAAATGAGCAGTTCTTC.

This clonotype was observed many times. The junction differs from germline at one of its ends, possibly a read error. The V gene is TRBV5-1, the J gene TRBJ2-5; D possibly corresponds to TRBD2 (6 bases). Per the germline V gene, CDR1 is SGHRS and CDR2 is YFSETQ. The CDR3 loop spans 15 amino acids. CDR3 residues: CASSLGLSGLETQYF. CDR3 DNA sequence: TGTGCCAGCAGCTTAGGCCTCTCGGGACTGGAGACCCAGTACTTC.

Ten or more counts support this clonotype. The V and J genes are TRBV20-1 and TRBJ1-2; 10 positions match TRBD1. In germline, CDR1 is DFQATT, CDR2 SNEGSKA (reference sequence). The CDR3 spans 16 residues. The trim removed 5 bases at V and 5 bases at J, leaving 14 bases unmatched. The CDR3 nucleotides are TGCAGTGCTCGAAGCGGGACAGGGGCCCCAGGGTATGGCTACACCTTC. This sequence encodes CSARSGTGAPGYGYTF.

This chain links TRBV28 with TRBJ2-1, with TRBD1 matching 9 bases. The CDR3 runs to 16 residues. Trimming at V came to 2 bases and at J to 4 bases, leaving 6 bases not matched to a gene. From germline, CDR1 is MDHEN and CDR2 SYDVKM. Written as DNA, the CDR3 is TGTGCCAGCAGTTTAACCGGGACAGGGTTTTACAATGAGCAGTTCTTC. It yields the protein CASSLTGTGFYNEQFF.

This clonotype was seen many times. The chain joins TRBV2 to TRBJ1-1, with unresolved D. CDR3 length equals 13 residues. Germline loops: CDR1 SNHLY, CDR2 FYNNEI. Trimming stripped 6 bases from V and 4 bases from J, with 12 bases between. CDR3 protein: CASRRELSTEAFF. In DNA form, the CDR3 reads TGTGCCAGCAGGAGGGAGTTGAGCACTGAAGCTTTCTTT.

This rearrangement joins TRBV20-1 to TRBJ2-7; TRBD2 aligns across 11 bases. This CDR3 has 17 amino acids. V was clipped by 6 bases and J by 6 bases; unmatched bases: 19. Germline V CDR1 and CDR2: DFQATT, SNEGSKA (reference sequence). The CDR3 DNA reads TGCAGTGCCCCCCCTGTAACTAGCGGGAGAAGGCTCCCCGAGCAGTACTTC. Translation gives CSAPPVTSGRRLPEQYF.

The chain has TRBV6-1 and TRBJ1-5; perhaps TRBD1 as D (5 bases). Looked up from germline, CDR1 is MNHNS and CDR2 is SASEGT. V dropped 10 bases and J dropped 6 bases, with 19 bases sitting between them. The CDR3 is 14 amino acids. The DNA for the CDR3 is TGTGCCACCCGGGACGGGGGGATCAGTCAGCCCCAGCATTTT. Translation: CATRDGGISQPQHF.

This clonotype was detected a few times. CDR3 loop: CASSEGGSEYF. CDR3 coding DNA: TGTGCCAGCAGTGAAGGGGGGAGCGAGTACTTC. The chain couples TRBV6-2 or TRBV6-3 to TRBJ2-7, with D perhaps assigned TRBD1 or TRBD2 (6 bases each). The CDR3 covers 11 residues. V was trimmed by 5 bases and J by 11 bases, leaving 13 bases between them. CDR1 is MNHEY, CDR2 SVGEGT, per germline.

As for this clonotype: This clone may be a read error of a much larger clone one base away. The gene calls are TRBV11-2 and TRBJ2-3; tentatively, D is TRBD1 (5 bases). The J call may not be correct, given that the DNA end is closer to TRBJ1-5. CDR3 size: 15 residues. The germline V gene encodes CDR1 SGHAT and CDR2 FQNNGV. The CDR3 nucleotides are TGTGCCAGCAGCTTAGGGGGGGGTCCCACAGATACGCAGCATTTT. It translates to CASSLGGGPTDTQHF.

Note on this clonotype: A far larger clone is one nucleotide away, so this likely arose from a read error. The J gene is TRBJ1-4, the V gene TRBV6-5; 7 nucleotides line up with TRBD1. Germline loops: CDR1 MNHEY, CDR2 SVGAGI. The CDR3 sequence is 16 residues long. V lost 4 bases, J lost 11 bases, and 16 bases stayed unmatched. The CDR3 loop is CASSLVDSPGQQKLFF. Here the CDR3 DNA reads TGTGCCAGCAGTTTAGTGGACTCACCGGGACAGCAGAAACTGTTTTTT.

At least ten counts were recorded for this clonotype. This chain links TRBV18 with TRBJ2-1; TRBD1 might be the D (5 bases). Germline values: CDR1 KGHSH, CDR2 LQKENI. The CDR3 sequence is 14 residues long. V was cut by 6 bases and J by 4 bases, with 13 bases left in between. This CDR3 reads CASSRQSAYNEQFF. CDR3 coding DNA: TGTGCCAGCTCTCGACAGAGCGCTTACAATGAGCAGTTCTTC. The full variable domain, rest sourced from reference TRBV18 and TRBJ2-1, is NAGVMQNPRHLVRRRGQEARLRCSPMKGHSHVYWYRQLPEEGLKFMVYLQKENIIDESGMPKERFSAEFPKEGPSILRIQQVVRGDSAAYFCASSRQSAYNEQFFGPGTRLTVL.

This clonotype occurred many times. The V call is TRBV7-3, the J call TRBJ2-5; 8 nucleotides align to TRBD2. The ends lost 5 bases at V and 1 base at J; junction bases unmatched: 3. Germline-derived CDR1 and CDR2 are SGHTA and FQGTGA. The CDR3 loop spans 14 amino acids. CDR3 region: CASSRGGAQETQYF. In nucleotides, the CDR3 is TGTGCCAGCAGCCGGGGGGGGGCCCAAGAGACCCAGTACTTC.

This clonotype was found many times. This rearrangement joins TRBV5-1 to TRBJ2-4, with 7 bases that match TRBD2. Germline values: CDR1 SGHRS, CDR2 YFSETQ. This CDR3 is built from 18 residues. V shed 3 bases, J shed 6 bases, and the junction held 18 bases outside the gene matches. The CDR3 DNA sequence: TGCGCCAGCAGCTCGAACCCCTGGGCGGGAGACACGCGAAACATTCAGTACTTC. Protein: CASSSNPWAGDTRNIQYF.

The gene calls are TRBV6-1 and TRBJ1-2; D is unclear. With 6 bases removed from V and 1 base from J, the gap between germline ends came to 3 bases. The germline gives CDR1 MNHNS, CDR2 SASEGT. This CDR3 comprises 11 residues. The CDR3 DNA reads TGTGCCAGCAGCGTTAACTATGGCTACACCTTC. It yields the protein CASSVNYGYTF.

In this sample, this clonotype turned up many times. This chain uses TRBV28 with TRBJ2-7; D is uncertain. V was trimmed by 4 bases and J by 4 bases, leaving 14 bases between them. The CDR3 sequence is 14 residues long. Germline values: CDR1 MDHEN, CDR2 SYDVKM. The CDR3 reads CASSSPRFGYEQYF. CDR3 DNA sequence: TGTGCCAGCAGTTCCCCTAGATTCGGGTACGAGCAGTACTTC.

Concerning this clonotype: A read error is likely here: a far larger clone is one base away. The genes are TRBV2 and TRBJ2-5; D is unresolved. Trimming stripped 6 bases from V and 11 bases from J, with 25 bases between. The CDR3 consists of 15 residues. CDR1 is SNHLY and CDR2 is FYNNEI in the germline V gene. The DNA of the CDR3 is TGTGCCAGCAGACAACGAGACGAAAGCTACAATGAGCAGTACTTC. It is translated as CASRQRDESYNEQYF.

This clonotype was detected only a few times. It may be a read error: a sequence one base away is much more abundant. The chain combines TRBV7-2 with TRBJ1-3, with D possibly TRBD1 on 5 matching bases. CDR3 size: 14 residues. CDR1 is SGHTA, CDR2 FQGNSA, per germline. Here the CDR3 reads CVSSLGTLGNTIYF. In nucleotides, the CDR3 is TGTGTCAGCAGCCTGGGGACGTTGGGAAACACCATATATTTT.